Presented here are 28 T cell receptor beta chains from one specimen sequenced in a study of PD-L1 blockade in urothelial cancer. Generated by immunoSEQ multiplex PCR, the TCRdb table keeps only in-frame clones and is missing some. The sample holds about 95,000 clones, around 86% seen once. Time point defined: pretreatment peripheral blood. This specimen was PBMCs, taken around atezolizumab (anti-PD-L1) treatment. The receptors come from a man in his 60s with urothelial cancer.

The V call is TRBV7-9, the J call TRBJ2-7, with 9 bases identical to TRBD1. The CDR3 is made up of 16 amino acids. Germline loops: CDR1 SEHNR, CDR2 FQNEAQ (reference sequence). V trimming: 6 bases; J trimming: 4 bases; junction bases outside the gene matches: 13. CDR3 amino acids: CASRLIGQGFGYEQYF. DNA for the CDR3: TGTGCCAGCAGACTAATTGGACAGGGGTTTGGATACGAGCAGTACTTC.

This clone has more than one count but fewer than ten. The genes are TRBV27 and TRBJ1-6; perhaps TRBD1 as D (6 bases). Germline CDR1 and CDR2: MNHEY and SMNVEV (reference sequence). The CDR3 consists of 14 residues. V shed 7 bases and J shed 10 bases, with 17 bases lying between them. The CDR3 DNA sequence: TGTGCCAGCACCCGGGGGGGGCCGGGATCACCCCTCCACTTT. Protein sequence: CASTRGGPGSPLHF.

This chain connects TRBV28 to TRBJ2-7, with 10 nucleotides matching TRBD1. The CDR3 length is 18 residues. J was trimmed by 3 bases and V by 4 bases; bases with no gene match: 15. The V gene's germline CDR1 is MDHEN and CDR2 SYDVKM. The CDR3 region is CASSSRTGGFVLGYEQYF. CDR3 bases: TGTGCCAGCAGTTCGAGGACAGGGGGATTCGTCCTCGGCTACGAGCAGTACTTC.

The chain employs TRBV28 and TRBJ2-2; TRBD1 aligns across 7 bases. CDR3 length: 15 residues. The germline V gene has CDR1 MDHEN and CDR2 SYDVKM. V shed 5 bases and J 2 bases; nucleotides not matched to a gene: 5. The CDR3 DNA follows: TGTGCCAGCAGTCGAGGGGGCCTAAACACCGGGGAGCTGTTTTTT. Protein sequence: CASSRGGLNTGELFF.

The chain has TRBV6-6 and TRBJ2-7, with TRBD2 matching over 8 bases. Losses at the gene ends were 6 bases for V and 0 bases for J; bases not matched to a gene: 7. The germline gives CDR1 MNHNY, CDR2 SVGAGI (reference sequence). The length of the CDR3 is 15 residues. The CDR3 DNA reads TGTGCCAGCAGCCACACTAGCGGACGCTCCTACGAGCAGTACTTC. The encoded protein is CASSHTSGRSYEQYF.

J is TRBJ2-2 and V is TRBV5-1; 9 nucleotides agree with TRBD2. The CDR3 loop spans 15 amino acids. From germline, CDR1 is SGHRS and CDR2 YFSETQ. The junction had 10 bases not matched to a gene; V was cut back by 0 bases and J by 13 bases. The CDR3 coding sequence is TGCGCCAGCAGCTTGGCCCCTAGCGGGATCGGTGTGCTGTTTTTT. Translation gives CASSLAPSGIGVLFF.

The chain is built from TRBV2 and TRBJ2-7; 13 positions agree with TRBD2. CDR3 length equals 13 residues. Germline V gene lookup returns CDR1 SNHLY and CDR2 FYNNEI. Trimming cost V 4 bases and J 6 bases; bases outside gene matches: 0. The CDR3 coding sequence is TGTGCCAGCAGTGGACTAGCGGGAGGCGAGCAGTACTTC. It codes for CASSGLAGGEQYF.

The rearrangement links TRBV10-3 to TRBJ1-5; possibly TRBD1 for D (5 bases). CDR1 and CDR2 from the germline V gene are ENHRY and SYGVKD. The CDR3 has 16 amino acids. Trimming cost V 4 bases and J 3 bases, with 16 bases left between them. CDR3 amino acids: CAISGGEGRDNQPQHF. CDR3 coding DNA: TGTGCCATCAGTGGGGGGGAGGGAAGGGACAATCAGCCCCAGCATTTT.

The rearrangement links TRBV27 to TRBJ2-3, with D perhaps TRBD2 (6 bases). Germline lookup yields CDR1 MNHEY and CDR2 SMNVEV (reference sequence). CDR3 length: 15 residues. The ends were cut back, 7 bases at V and 2 bases at J, with 16 bases in the middle. CDR3 nucleotides: TGTGCCAGCACCTTTAGCGGCTATTTCACAGATACGCAGTATTTT. Translating it yields CASTFSGYFTDTQYF.

The gene calls are TRBV5-1 and TRBJ2-1; TRBD1 matches 7 bases. Germline-derived CDR1 and CDR2 are SGHRS and YFSETQ. Unmatched junction bases numbered 9, after V lost 4 bases and J lost 5 bases. This CDR3 spans 15 amino acids. The chain's CDR3 is CASSVNRGRNNEQFF. The DNA of the CDR3 is TGCGCCAGCAGCGTAAACAGGGGCAGGAACAATGAGCAGTTCTTC. Complete variable domain (other parts from reference TRBV5-1 and TRBJ2-1): KAGVTQTPRYLIKTRGQQVTLSCSPISGHRSVSWYQQTPGQGLQFLFEYFSETQRNKGNFPGRFSGRQFSNSRSEMNVSTLELGDSALYLCASSVNRGRNNEQFFGPGTRLTVL.

This clone was observed once. The chain links TRBV6-6 to TRBJ1-4; TRBD1 matches at 8 bases. The CDR3 has 16 amino acids. Germline CDR1 reads MNHNY; CDR2 reads SVGAGI (reference sequence). Germline trimming cut 6 bases from V and 8 bases from J; bases unmatched to any gene: 14. The CDR3 protein is CASSPGKTGVGEKLFF. The CDR3 DNA is TGTGCCAGCAGCCCAGGGAAGACAGGGGTGGGCGAAAAACTGTTTTTT.

The gene calls are TRBV9 and TRBJ2-7, with TRBD1 matching over 10 bases. CDR3 size: 15 residues. Germline CDR1 is SGDLS and CDR2 is YYNGEE. V trimming: 4 bases; J trimming: 5 bases; junction bases outside the gene matches: 9. The CDR3 nucleotides are TGTGCCAGCAGCAGACCCGGGACAGGGGACCACGAGCAGTACTTC. Amino acids: CASSRPGTGDHEQYF.

This rearrangement joins TRBV5-1 to TRBJ1-2; no clear D gene. V shed 4 bases and J shed 4 bases, with 14 bases lying between them. The V gene's germline CDR1 is SGHRS and CDR2 YFSETQ. This CDR3 is built from 14 residues. The CDR3 nucleotides read TGCGCCAGCAGCCTGACGGGAACAGCCTATGGCTACACCTTC. Protein sequence: CASSLTGTAYGYTF. The whole variable domain, remainder taken from reference TRBV5-1 and TRBJ1-2, is KAGVTQTPRYLIKTRGQQVTLSCSPISGHRSVSWYQQTPGQGLQFLFEYFSETQRNKGNFPGRFSGRQFSNSRSEMNVSTLELGDSALYLCASSLTGTAYGYTFGSGTRLTVV.

As DNA, the CDR3 is TGCGCCAGCAGCCCTGGGCAGCACTATAATTCACCCCTCCACTTT. Translation: CASSPGQHYNSPLHF. This chain uses TRBV5-1 with TRBJ1-6; D ambiguous. The V and J ends lost 4 bases and 3 bases respectively, with 11 bases between them. This CDR3 has 15 residues. Germline V CDR1 and CDR2: SGHRS, YFSETQ.

A note on this clone: This sample also contains other DNA sequences that code for the same CDR3. The chain links TRBV4-2 to TRBJ2-7; TRBD1 matches at 10 bases. CDR1 and CDR2 from the germline V gene are LGHNA and YNFKEQ. The length of the CDR3 is 14 residues. Germline trimming cut 4 bases from V and 2 bases from J; bases unmatched to any gene: 2. The CDR3 loop reads CASSPGQGAYEQYF. Here the CDR3 DNA reads TGTGCCAGCAGCCCAGGACAGGGGGCCTACGAGCAGTACTTC.

The chain joins TRBV4-2 to TRBJ1-2; the D is unclear. The V and J ends lost 0 bases and 4 bases respectively, with 18 bases between them. The CDR3 is 17 amino acids. Germline CDR1 LGHNA, CDR2 YNFKEQ. The CDR3 DNA sequence: TGTGCCAGCAGCCAAGATTGGAGGTCCCTAAACCCCTATGGCTACACCTTC. It codes for CASSQDWRSLNPYGYTF.

This clone has more than one count but fewer than ten. This chain uses TRBV5-4 with TRBJ1-3, with D perhaps TRBD1 (6 bases). Trimming took off 4 bases at V and 1 base at J, with 24 bases between the two ends. The germline V gene encodes CDR1 SGHNT and CDR2 YYREEE (reference sequence). This CDR3 has 19 amino acids. CDR3: CASSRMIQGLGASGNTIYF. The CDR3 DNA follows: TGTGCCAGCAGCCGAATGATACAGGGTTTGGGAGCATCTGGAAACACCATATATTTT.

This rearrangement joins TRBV19 to TRBJ1-2; D might be TRBD1 (6 bases). There are 13 residues in the CDR3. The germline gives CDR1 LNHDA, CDR2 SQIVND (reference sequence). The V end lost 0 bases, the J end lost 8 bases, and 10 bases lay between the germline ends. Here the CDR3 reads CASSIETGAGYTF. DNA of the CDR3: TGTGCCAGTAGTATAGAGACAGGAGCCGGCTACACCTTC.

The chain joins TRBV5-1 to TRBJ1-1; a possible D gene is TRBD1 (5 bases). The germline CDR1 and CDR2 sequences are SGHRS and YFSETQ. V lost 0 bases, J lost 5 bases, and 11 bases lay in between. The CDR3 length is 14 residues. The CDR3 DNA follows: TGCGCCAGCAGCTTGGTACGGGGGAGGACTGAAGCTTTCTTT. Translated, it gives CASSLVRGRTEAFF.

This chain uses TRBV2 with TRBJ2-3; TRBD2 matches at 8 bases. CDR1 SNHLY and CDR2 FYNNEI come from the germline V gene. This CDR3 contains 18 residues. The V gene end was trimmed by 4 bases and the J gene end by 0 bases; junction bases not matched to a gene: 12. CDR3 DNA sequence: TGTGCCAGCAGTGTACCCGATGCCCCTAGCGGGAGCACAGATACGCAGTATTTT. Translating gives CASSVPDAPSGSTDTQYF.

V usage is TRBV18 and J usage is TRBJ2-5, with 8 bases matching TRBD1. V lost 4 bases, J lost 5 bases, and 6 bases stayed unmatched. CDR1 KGHSH and CDR2 LQKENI come from the germline V gene. This CDR3 comprises 14 residues. The CDR3 sequence is CASSLAGGAETQYF. The CDR3 DNA is TGTGCCAGCTCACTGGCAGGGGGCGCGGAGACCCAGTACTTC.

The rearrangement joins TRBV18 to TRBJ2-1; a possible D gene is TRBD1 (6 bases). Trimming removed 3 bases at V and 4 bases at J, with 13 bases between. Germline V lookup: CDR1 KGHSH, CDR2 LQKENI. CDR3 size: 15 residues. In DNA form, the CDR3 reads TGTGCCAGCTCACCCCGACAGGACAGTTACAATGAGCAGTTCTTC. It specifies CASSPRQDSYNEQFF.

V and J are TRBV6-5 and TRBJ2-7; 9 positions agree with TRBD1. V was clipped by 0 bases and J by 4 bases; unmatched bases: 4. Germline V gene data show CDR1 as MNHEY and CDR2 as SVGAGI. The CDR3 runs 15 residues. CDR3 sequence (DNA): TGTGCCAGCAGTTACTCGGGGGGGACAGGGTACGAGCAGTACTTC. This sequence encodes CASSYSGGTGYEQYF.

The J gene is TRBJ2-7, the V gene TRBV9; 8 positions match TRBD1. Unmatched junction bases numbered 9, after V lost 5 bases and J lost 5 bases. The germline CDR1 and CDR2 sequences are SGDLS and YYNGEE. The CDR3 length is 14 residues. CDR3 residues: CASSPVDRADEQYF. CDR3 bases: TGTGCCAGCAGTCCCGTGGACAGGGCCGACGAGCAGTACTTC.

The chain is built from TRBV7-9 and TRBJ2-3, with TRBD2 identical over 13 bases. Trimming cost V 2 bases and J 2 bases; bases outside gene matches: 4. The CDR3 length is 17 residues. Germline values: CDR1 SEHNR, CDR2 FQNEAQ (reference sequence). CDR3 nucleotide sequence: TGTGCCAGCAGCTTACGACTAGCGGGAGGATTCACAGATACGCAGTATTTT. Translation gives CASSLRLAGGFTDTQYF.

This clone appeared a single time. The chain has TRBV4-3 and TRBJ2-6; 7 bases are shared with TRBD1. V shed 3 bases, J shed 2 bases, and the junction held 7 bases outside the gene matches. This CDR3 is 17 amino acids long. CDR1 and CDR2 (germline): LGHNA, YSLEER. In DNA form, the CDR3 reads TGCGCCAGCAGCCAGGAGCTGCAGGGGGCTGGGGCCAACGTCCTGACTTTC. Protein: CASSQELQGAGANVLTF.

The V gene is TRBV27, the J gene TRBJ2-7, with 10 nucleotides matching TRBD2. With V trimmed by 3 bases and J by 4 bases, 3 bases remained unmatched. Germline loops: CDR1 MNHEY, CDR2 SMNVEV (reference sequence). The CDR3 runs 14 residues. The CDR3 sequence is CASSLASGRYEQYF. The CDR3 DNA sequence: TGTGCCAGCAGTTTGGCTAGCGGGAGATACGAGCAGTACTTC.

The chain recombines TRBV28 with TRBJ1-2; D uncertain. This CDR3 is 15 amino acids long. CDR1 and CDR2 (germline): MDHEN, SYDVKM. V lost 4 bases and J lost 7, with 19 bases in between. CDR3 loop: CASSSHTSAEAGYTF. The CDR3 DNA is TGTGCCAGCAGTTCGCACACATCCGCAGAGGCTGGCTACACCTTC.